The clone carrying this T cell receptor beta chain was counted at least ten times. This specimen comes from a study of CD8+CD57+ T cells in acquired aplastic anemia. Background on the study: Quantities of DNA derived from sorted CD4+ and CD8+ cells averaged around 3 ug. CD4+ cells from healthy donors averaged around 10 million reads.

TCR beta VDJ and CDR3 profiling used genomic DNA as template. One entry per CDR3 protein results from TCRdb running MiXCR on the reads. There are hundreds of thousands of distinct CDR3 sequences in the sample; about two thirds occur only once, and 3.5% to 4.5% lies in the top ten. The CDR3 contains 15 residues. The ends lost 6 bases at V and 2 bases at J; junction bases unmatched: 8. Sequences were obtained from sorted CD4+, CD8+, or CD8+CD57+ T cells (not recorded which) from PBMCs. This sequence originates from a human donor in good health, serving as a control. The chain has TRBV12-3 or TRBV12-4 and TRBJ1-2; 8 positions match TRBD1. CDR3 in DNA: TGTGCCAGCAGAGGAGGGACAGGCTACAACTATGGCTACACCTTC. It translates to CASRGGTGYNYGYTF.